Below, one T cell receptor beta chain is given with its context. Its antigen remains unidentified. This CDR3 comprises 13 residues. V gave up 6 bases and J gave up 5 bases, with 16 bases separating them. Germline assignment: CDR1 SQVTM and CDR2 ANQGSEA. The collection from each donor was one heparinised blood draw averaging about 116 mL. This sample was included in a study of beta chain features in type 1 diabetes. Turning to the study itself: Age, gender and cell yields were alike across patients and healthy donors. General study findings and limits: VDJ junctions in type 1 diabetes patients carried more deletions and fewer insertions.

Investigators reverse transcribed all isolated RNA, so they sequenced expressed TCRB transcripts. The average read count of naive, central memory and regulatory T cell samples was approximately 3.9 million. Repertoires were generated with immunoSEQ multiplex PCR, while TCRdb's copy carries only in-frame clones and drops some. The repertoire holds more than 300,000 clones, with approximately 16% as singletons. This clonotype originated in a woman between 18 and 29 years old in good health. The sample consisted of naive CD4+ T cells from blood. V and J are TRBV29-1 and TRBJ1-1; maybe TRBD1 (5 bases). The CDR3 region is CSVWARGGTEAFF. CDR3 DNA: TGCAGCGTGTGGGCGAGGGGAGGGACTGAAGCTTTCTTT.